This TCR beta chain was sequenced in a study of shared clonotypes between healthy human individuals. The V and J ends lost 4 bases and 1 base, in that order; junction bases with no gene match: 5. CDR1 SGHNT and CDR2 YYREEE come from the germline V gene (reference sequence). The CDR3 has 14 amino acids. The authors ran the assay at deep level. TCRdb keeps only in-frame clones here, not all; method: immunoSEQ multiplex PCR. The sample lists approximately 440,000 clones, 60% to 80% occurring once. The chain joins TRBV5-4 to TRBJ2-7; 7 bases fit TRBD1. This TCR derives from a woman in her forties in good health. Some clones in this sample may be carry-over from other donors' samples. Sequencing was done on a sample of PBMCs. CDR3 DNA sequence: TGTGCCAGCAGCCCAGGGGGTGGTTCCTACGAGCAGTACTTC. Amino acid sequence: CASSPGGGSYEQYF.